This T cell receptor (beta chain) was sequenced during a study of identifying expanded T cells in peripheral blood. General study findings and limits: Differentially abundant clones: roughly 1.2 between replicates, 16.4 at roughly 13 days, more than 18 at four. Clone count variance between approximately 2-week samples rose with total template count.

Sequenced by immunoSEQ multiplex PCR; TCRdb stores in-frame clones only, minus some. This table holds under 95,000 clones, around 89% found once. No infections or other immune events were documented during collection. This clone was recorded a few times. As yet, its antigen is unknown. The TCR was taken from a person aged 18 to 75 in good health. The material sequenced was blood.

CDR3 DNA sequence: TGTGCCAGCAGCTCACTAGCGGGGGCTGTCAATGAGCAGTTCTTC. This encodes CASSSLAGAVNEQFF. The chain joins TRBV5-6 to TRBJ2-1, with 11 bases aligning to TRBD2. Trimming removed 3 bases from V and 6 bases from J; junction bases left unmatched: 5. In germline, CDR1 is SGHDT, CDR2 YYEEEE. The CDR3 loop spans 15 amino acids.